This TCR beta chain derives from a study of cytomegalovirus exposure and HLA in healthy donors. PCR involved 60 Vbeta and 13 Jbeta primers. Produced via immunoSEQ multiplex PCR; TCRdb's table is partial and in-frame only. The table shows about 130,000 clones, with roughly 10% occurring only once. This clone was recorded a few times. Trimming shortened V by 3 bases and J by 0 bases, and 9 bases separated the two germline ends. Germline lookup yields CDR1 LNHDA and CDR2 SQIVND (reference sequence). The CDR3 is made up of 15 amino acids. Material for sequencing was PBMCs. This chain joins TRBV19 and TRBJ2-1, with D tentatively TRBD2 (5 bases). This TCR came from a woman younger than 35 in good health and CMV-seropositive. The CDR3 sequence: CASSIQEGSYNEQFF. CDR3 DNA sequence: TGTGCCAGTAGTATTCAAGAGGGCTCCTACAATGAGCAGTTCTTC.